Listed here are 29 T cell receptor beta chains from one sample, sequenced in a study of T cells in Graves' hyperthyroidism and ophthalmopathy. Template material for amplifying TCR beta CDR3 regions consisted of RNA transcripts. HTBI primers were the set used in a first-round RT-PCR of the TCR CDR3. From the multiplex PCR reads, TCRdb called clonotypes with MiXCR, one entry per CDR3 protein. The sample comprises some 380,000 distinct CDR3 sequences, about 14% of which are singletons, and more than 20% rests with the top ten. The sequencing input was blood. The receptors shown here come from a young man with Graves' hyperthyroidism that later progressed to Graves' ophthalmopathy.

This clonotype was recorded at least ten times. V usage is TRBV7-2 and J usage is TRBJ2-7; TRBD2 agrees at 7 bases. J lost 3 bases, V lost 7 bases, and 12 bases had no gene match. Germline V gives CDR1 SGHTA, CDR2 FQGNSA. This CDR3 has 15 amino acids. The CDR3 bases are TGTGCCAGCAACGTCCGTGCGGGGGAGCTCTACGAGCAGTACTTC. Its translation: CASNVRAGELYEQYF. Based on the CDR3 plus reference TRBV7-2 and TRBJ2-7, the full variable domain is GAGVSQSPSNKVTEKGKDVELRCDPISGHTALYWYRQSLGQGLEFLIYFQGNSAPDKSGLPSDRFSAERTGGSVSTLTIQRTQQEDSAVYLCASNVRAGELYEQYFGPGTRLTVT.

This clonotype has a handful of counts. This chain connects TRBV7-9 to TRBJ1-2, with 9 bases that match TRBD1. With 1 base clipped from V and 7 bases from J, the junction kept 1 base outside the gene matches. The CDR3 has 13 amino acids. Germline loops: CDR1 SEHNR, CDR2 FQNEAQ (reference sequence). This chain's CDR3 is CASSLGDRAGYTF. The CDR3 nucleotides are TGTGCCAGCAGCTTAGGGGACAGGGCTGGCTACACCTTC.

The chain joins TRBV2 to TRBJ2-3; D gene uncertain. The CDR3 sequence is 13 residues long. Per the germline V gene, CDR1 is SNHLY and CDR2 is FYNNEI. The V end was cut by 6 bases, the J end by 4 bases, with 11 bases between. For the CDR3, the DNA is TGTGCCAGCAGCGCTCATAGACCAGATACGCAGTATTTT. Protein product: CASSAHRPDTQYF. Full variable domain (missing parts from reference TRBV2 and TRBJ2-3): EPEVTQTPSHQVTQMGQEVILRCVPISNHLYFYWYRQILGQKVEFLVSFYNNEISEKSEIFDDQFSVERPDGSNFTLKIRSTKLEDSAMYFCASSAHRPDTQYFGPGTRLTVL.

To note about this clonotype: It may be a read error: a sequence one base away is much more abundant. The chain recombines TRBV11-3 with TRBJ2-3; TRBD2 aligns across 7 bases. Losses at the gene ends were 4 bases for V and 3 bases for J; bases not matched to a gene: 13. This CDR3 is built from 17 residues. CDR1 SGHNT and CDR2 YENEEA come from the germline V gene. The chain's CDR3 is CASSSGTRGGWTDTQYF. The CDR3 coding sequence is TGTGCCAGCAGCTCCGGGACTCGCGGGGGTTGGACAGATACGCAGTATTTT.

This clonotype was recorded many times. The chain combines TRBV11-2 with TRBJ1-5; D is undetermined. V shed 3 bases and J shed 2 bases, with 11 bases lying between them. The CDR3 is made up of 15 amino acids. CDR1 is SGHAT, CDR2 FQNNGV, per germline. The CDR3 nucleotides read TGTGCCAGCAGCTTGGAGTTTGGAGGCAATCAGCCCCAGCATTTT. It specifies CASSLEFGGNQPQHF.

This clonotype was recorded at least ten times. V usage is TRBV7-6 and J usage is TRBJ2-3, with TRBD2 matching 8 bases. Germline V gene lookup returns CDR1 SGHVS and CDR2 FNYEAQ. J gave up 0 bases and V 0 bases, and 2 bases lay outside the gene matches. This CDR3 is built from 16 residues. The chain's CDR3 is CASSLASGGSTDTQYF. The CDR3 nucleotides are TGTGCCAGCAGCTTAGCAAGCGGGGGAAGCACAGATACGCAGTATTTT. Drawing the rest from reference TRBV7-6 and TRBJ2-3, the complete variable domain is GAGVSQSPRYKVTKRGQDVALRCDPISGHVSLYWYRQALGQGPEFLTYFNYEAQQDKSGLPNDRFSAERPEGSISTLTIQRTEQRDSAMYRCASSLASGGSTDTQYFGPGTRLTVL.

This clonotype is a singleton in its sample. V is TRBV7-9 and J is TRBJ2-3; possibly TRBD1 or TRBD2 for D (5 bases each). Germline V gene data show CDR1 as SEHNR and CDR2 as FQNEAQ (reference sequence). V lost 3 bases to trimming and J lost 4 bases, with 17 bases between them. The CDR3 covers 16 residues. The CDR3 here is CASSFSSPEGSDTQYF. DNA of the CDR3: TGTGCCAGCAGCTTTTCCAGCCCAGAGGGGTCAGATACGCAGTATTTT.

In its sample, this clonotype was seen many times. This chain connects TRBV30 to TRBJ2-7, with D possibly TRBD1 on 6 matching bases. This CDR3 contains 12 residues. Trimming took off 4 bases at V and 4 bases at J, with 11 bases between the two ends. Germline lookup yields CDR1 GTSNPN and CDR2 SVGIG (reference sequence). The CDR3 loop is CAWNPTGYEQYF. The CDR3 DNA reads TGTGCCTGGAACCCGACAGGATACGAGCAGTACTTC.

This clonotype was picked up a small number of times. V gene TRBV12-3 or TRBV12-4 combines with J gene TRBJ2-3; possibly TRBD2 for D (5 bases). The CDR3 runs to 15 residues. Trimming took 0 bases from V and 0 from J, leaving 7 bases between them. In DNA, the CDR3 is TGTGCCAGCAGTTTAGCGGGAGTTAGCACAGATACGCAGTATTTT. Amino acids: CASSLAGVSTDTQYF.

This clonotype was seen at least ten times. The J gene is TRBJ2-5, the V gene TRBV11-3; 9 bases match TRBD1. Per germline, CDR1 SGHNT and CDR2 YENEEA. This CDR3 comprises 16 residues. Trimming took 5 bases from V and 3 from J; bases not matched to a gene: 10. The CDR3 coding sequence is TGTGCCAGCAGCCTAGGGCTGACAGGGGGGGAAGAGACCCAGTACTTC. Amino acid sequence: CASSLGLTGGEETQYF.

The table lists this clonotype with many counts. This chain connects TRBV2 to TRBJ2-7, with D tentatively TRBD1 (6 bases). CDR3 length: 13 amino acids. Germline CDR1 SNHLY, CDR2 FYNNEI. Between the trimmed V and J ends, which lost 7 bases and 6 bases, there was a span of 16 bases. CDR3 protein: CASNARGTAEQYF. As DNA, the CDR3 is TGTGCCAGCAATGCAAGGGGGACCGCCGAGCAGTACTTC. The full variable domain, completed using reference TRBV2 and TRBJ2-7, is EPEVTQTPSHQVTQMGQEVILRCVPISNHLYFYWYRQILGQKVEFLVSFYNNEISEKSEIFDDQFSVERPDGSNFTLKIRSTKLEDSAMYFCASNARGTAEQYFGPGTRLTVT.

This clonotype occurred a few times. V usage is TRBV27 and J usage is TRBJ2-1; no definite D call. CDR3 size: 14 residues. The V and J ends lost 5 bases and 2 bases respectively, with 10 bases between them. Germline loops: CDR1 MNHEY, CDR2 SMNVEV (reference sequence). This chain's CDR3 is CASSATLTYNEQFF. CDR3 coding DNA: TGTGCCAGCAGTGCGACACTCACCTACAATGAGCAGTTCTTC.

This clonotype was found a few times. As DNA, the CDR3 is TGTGCCAGCAGCCAAGCTCACTACGAGCAGTACTTC. Protein sequence: CASSQAHYEQYF. This chain links TRBV14 with TRBJ2-7; D is ambiguous. The V gene's germline CDR1 is SGHDN and CDR2 FVKESK. V lost 1 base and J lost 3, with 4 bases in between. There are 12 residues in the CDR3.

This clonotype has at least ten counts. The chain has TRBV11-2 and TRBJ2-2, with a possible D match to TRBD1 (6 bases). This CDR3 has 16 amino acids. Trimming pared 5 bases from V and 4 bases from J, leaving 17 bases between. Germline CDR1 reads SGHAT; CDR2 reads FQNNGV. The CDR3 nucleotides read TGTGCCAGCAGCACTACAGGGCGTAGGAGCACCGGGGAGCTGTTTTTT. Translation gives CASSTTGRRSTGELFF.

This clonotype occurred many times. The V call is TRBV6-5, the J call TRBJ1-4; no firm D call. This CDR3 spans 15 amino acids. Germline CDR1 and CDR2: MNHEY and SVGAGI. Trimming removed 9 bases from V and 0 bases from J, with 14 bases in between. The CDR3 here is CASFEGDTTNEKLFF. The CDR3 DNA is TGTGCCAGTTTCGAGGGCGATACAACTAATGAAAAACTGTTTTTT.

There are many counts of this clonotype. The gene calls are TRBV12-3 or TRBV12-4 and TRBJ1-1; TRBD1 aligns across 8 bases. Unmatched junction bases numbered 2, after V lost 2 bases and J lost 3 bases. The CDR3 is 14 residues long. The CDR3 DNA reads as TGTGCCAGCAGTTTATGGGACAGGTACACTGAAGCTTTCTTT. Translation gives CASSLWDRYTEAFF.

This clonotype was detected a few times. One base away lies a much larger clone, so this may be a sequencing read error. The chain links TRBV30 to TRBJ1-1; no firm D call. Germline V gene data show CDR1 as GTSNPN and CDR2 as SVGIG (reference sequence). The CDR3 consists of 14 residues. The CDR3 region has the DNA TGTGTCTGGAGTGATGGGATCGGGAACACTGAAGCTTTCTTT. Translated: CVWSDGIGNTEAFF.

The V call is TRBV20-1, the J call TRBJ1-1, with D perhaps matching TRBD1 (6 bases). There are 15 residues in the CDR3. V was trimmed by 5 bases and J by 3 bases, leaving 19 bases between them. Germline V gene sequence: CDR1 DFQATT, CDR2 SNEGSKA (reference sequence). The CDR3 sequence: CSAPHPGGGHTEAFF. DNA of the CDR3: TGCAGTGCTCCCCATCCGGGTGGGGGGCACACTGAAGCTTTCTTT.

The chain links TRBV5-1 to TRBJ2-5; a weak D match, TRBD2 (5 bases). CDR3 size: 12 residues. V was shortened by 9 bases and J by 3 bases, with 12 bases between the two germline ends. Germline lookup yields CDR1 SGHRS and CDR2 YFSETQ. The CDR3 loop reads CATKDGEETQYF. The CDR3 region has the DNA TGCGCCACCAAGGACGGGGAAGAGACCCAGTACTTC.

This chain links TRBV29-1 with TRBJ2-5; 10 bases map to TRBD1. J was trimmed by 5 bases and V by 7 bases; bases with no gene match: 4. The germline V gene has CDR1 SQVTM and CDR2 ANQGSEA. CDR3 length equals 12 residues. The CDR3, as DNA: TGCAGCGGGACAGGGGGAGGGGAGACCCAGTACTTC. Protein: CSGTGGGETQYF.

Points on this clonotype: At one end the junction does not follow the germline gene, possibly because of a read error. This chain's CDR3 is CASSGGGFERFF. The CDR3 region has the DNA TGTGCCAGTAGCGGGGGGGGGTTTGAGCGGTTCTTC. The rearrangement joins TRBV19 to TRBJ2-1, with TRBD2 matching over 8 bases. The CDR3 consists of 12 residues. Germline assignment: CDR1 LNHDA and CDR2 SQIVND (reference sequence). The full variable domain, rest sourced from reference TRBV19 and TRBJ2-1, is DGGITQSPKYLFRKEGQNVTLSCEQNLNHDAMYWYRQDPGQGLRLIYYSQIVNDFQKGDIAEGYSVSREKKESFPLTVTSAQKNPTAFYLCASSGGGFERFFGPGTRLTVL.

This clonotype was detected only a few times. This chain uses TRBV20-1 with TRBJ1-2; D gene uncertain. Germline-derived CDR1 and CDR2 are DFQATT and SNEGSKA (reference sequence). Deletions cut 4 bases from V and 4 bases from J, with 13 bases between. This CDR3 has 13 amino acids. The DNA of the CDR3 is TGCAGTGCTAACAAAGACATGCTCTATGGCTACACCTTC. Protein sequence: CSANKDMLYGYTF.

This rearrangement joins TRBV3-1 to TRBJ2-4; TRBD1 matches 8 bases. The germline CDR1 and CDR2 sequences are LGHDT and YNNKEL (reference sequence). Unmatched junction bases numbered 10, after V lost 0 bases and J lost 6 bases. CDR3 size: 17 residues. The CDR3 loop is CASSQDKVRGLGNIQYF. Here the CDR3 DNA reads TGTGCCAGCAGCCAAGATAAGGTCAGGGGGCTGGGAAACATTCAGTACTTC. The variable domain in full, with the rest retrieved from reference TRBV3-1 and TRBJ2-4, is DTAVSQTPKYLVTQMGNDKSIKCEQNLGHDTMYWYKQDSKKFLKIMFSYNNKELIINETVPNRFSPKSPDKAHLNLHINSLELGDSAVYFCASSQDKVRGLGNIQYFGAGTRLSVL.

In its sample, this clonotype was seen many times. This rearrangement joins TRBV13 to TRBJ2-7, with 13 bases matching TRBD2. Germline V gene sequence: CDR1 PRHDT, CDR2 FYEKMQ (reference sequence). The CDR3 runs to 15 residues. With V trimmed by 5 bases and J by 2 bases, 3 bases remained unmatched. The CDR3 is CASSRGLAGTYEQYF. CDR3 nucleotides: TGTGCCAGCAGCCGGGGACTAGCGGGGACCTACGAGCAGTACTTC.

The chain combines TRBV27 with TRBJ2-7; unclear D gene. The CDR3 consists of 13 residues. The V and J ends lost 6 bases and 3 bases respectively, with 12 bases between them. Germline values: CDR1 MNHEY, CDR2 SMNVEV (reference sequence). The CDR3 nucleotides are TGTGCCAGCAGGGTGCCCGGCCTCTACGAGCAGTACTTC. Translation: CASRVPGLYEQYF.

This clonotype was detected ten times or more. The V gene is TRBV7-9, the J gene TRBJ2-3; D is undetermined. The germline V gene encodes CDR1 SEHNR and CDR2 FQNEAQ (reference sequence). The CDR3 contains 14 residues. V was cut by 5 bases and J by 6 bases, with 15 bases left in between. As DNA, the CDR3 is TGTGCCAGCAGCATCGACTCCCCCCGGGATACGCAGTATTTT. Protein sequence: CASSIDSPRDTQYF.

V and J are TRBV28 and TRBJ2-7; 12 bases line up with TRBD1. The J segment lost 5 bases and the V segment lost 2 bases, leaving 4 bases of the junction unmatched. Germline CDR1 reads MDHEN; CDR2 reads SYDVKM. This CDR3 is 15 amino acids long. In DNA form, the CDR3 reads TGTGCCAGCAGTTTAGCCGGGACAGGGGGCAACGAGCAGTACTTC. This encodes CASSLAGTGGNEQYF.

This clonotype was seen ten or more times. V is TRBV7-2 and J is TRBJ2-7; 9 bases align to TRBD1. Germline CDR1 reads SGHTA; CDR2 reads FQGNSA. V shed 6 bases, J shed 4 bases, and the junction held 10 bases outside the gene matches. This CDR3 spans 15 amino acids. The CDR3 DNA sequence: TGTGCCAGCAGACATGAAGGGACAGGGATGTACGAGCAGTACTTC. Translation: CASRHEGTGMYEQYF.

This clonotype was counted many times. V gene TRBV12-3 or TRBV12-4 combines with J gene TRBJ1-2; 7 bases map to TRBD1. This CDR3 has 14 amino acids. V shed 5 bases, J shed 4 bases, and the junction held 7 bases outside the gene matches. CDR3 DNA: TGTGCCAGCAGTCCTCGGGGGACAGTCTATGGCTACACCTTC. Residues: CASSPRGTVYGYTF.